The 27 T cell receptor beta chains below come from one sample, sequenced in a study of CD8 T cells in ankylosing spondylitis (dated by TCRdb to about 2017). Summary of the overall study and its limitations: Blood from ankylosing spondylitis patients appeared to be characterized by a TCR beta motif made up of under ten highly homologous amino acid variants.

These receptors are not linked to any known antigen. The library was built by means of 5' RACE. Instrument used: Illumina HiSeq 2500. In-frame beta chains were kept once TCRdb had trimmed the public reads at Q25 with fastp and called clones with MiXCR. Each CDR3 protein gets just one entry, which takes the most common genes and DNA from the rows behind it. This sample holds a few hundred thousand distinct CDR3 sequences; approximately 17% were observed only once. In total, the top ten clones hold over 1% of the sample. Sequencing used blood, either unsorted or a sorted T cell fraction (not recorded which). These receptors all come from a male donor with ankylosing spondylitis.

This clonotype has only a few counts. This chain uses TRBV7-6 with TRBJ1-3, with D possibly TRBD1 on 5 matching bases. The germline CDR1 and CDR2 sequences are SGHVS and FNYEAQ. This CDR3 region has 18 residues. The V end was cut by 5 bases, the J end by 0 bases, with 20 bases between. Written as DNA, the CDR3 is TGTGCCAGCAGCCCCCAACCGGGACTTATGAGCTCTGGAAACACCATATATTTT. As protein: CASSPQPGLMSSGNTIYF.

This clonotype was counted only a few times. The CDR3 region is CASSLRVGTGRYQETQYF. The CDR3 nucleotides read TGTGCCAGCAGCTTGAGGGTCGGGACAGGGCGTTACCAAGAGACCCAGTACTTC. This chain links TRBV5-5 with TRBJ2-5; 9 bases map to TRBD1. Trimming cost V 1 base and J 0 bases; bases outside gene matches: 10. Looked up from germline, CDR1 is SGHKS and CDR2 is YYEKEE (reference sequence). The CDR3 length is 18 residues.

This clonotype was found a few times. The chain employs TRBV9 and TRBJ2-5; D is unresolved. V lost 0 bases to trimming and J lost 2 bases, with 5 bases between them. This CDR3 region has 13 residues. CDR1 and CDR2 (germline): SGDLS, YYNGEE. The DNA for the CDR3 is TGTGCCAGCAGCGTAGTCCCGCAAGAGACCCAGTACTTC. Translated, it gives CASSVVPQETQYF.

V is TRBV5-6 and J is TRBJ1-4, with 9 positions matching TRBD1. Losses at the gene ends were 1 base for V and 7 bases for J; bases not matched to a gene: 11. CDR3 length: 17 amino acids. Germline V gene data show CDR1 as SGHDT and CDR2 as YYEEEE. The CDR3 spells CASSLTGGDRFVEKLFF. The CDR3 bases are TGTGCCAGCAGCTTGACAGGGGGCGATAGATTTGTTGAAAAACTGTTTTTT.

This clonotype came up a few times. CDR3 in DNA: TGTGCCAGCTCACCAACGGGGTGGAACACTGAAGCTTTCTTT. Protein product: CASSPTGWNTEAFF. V gene TRBV18 combines with J gene TRBJ1-1; D is unresolved. The CDR3 covers 14 residues. Trimming took 2 bases from V and 1 from J, leaving 8 bases between them. Germline V gene sequence: CDR1 KGHSH, CDR2 LQKENI.

The chain has TRBV20-1 and TRBJ2-7; 7 bases fit TRBD1. The V gene end was trimmed by 1 base and the J gene end by 2 bases; junction bases not matched to a gene: 5. Per germline, CDR1 DFQATT and CDR2 SNEGSKA (reference sequence). CDR3 length: 14 residues. The CDR3 here is CSARARQGTYEQYF. CDR3 DNA sequence: TGCAGTGCTAGAGCGCGACAGGGCACCTACGAGCAGTACTTC.

The chain links TRBV18 to TRBJ2-5; TRBD2 matches at 9 bases. This CDR3 has 16 amino acids. The V gene's germline CDR1 is KGHSH and CDR2 LQKENI. Trimming at V came to 2 bases and at J to 5 bases, leaving 9 bases not matched to a gene. In DNA, the CDR3 is TGTGCCAGCTCACCAACGAGGGCGGGAGGGGGTGAGACCCAGTACTTC. Its translation is CASSPTRAGGGETQYF.

The chain employs TRBV20-1 and TRBJ1-2, with D unclear. CDR1 and CDR2 (germline): DFQATT, SNEGSKA (reference sequence). This CDR3 spans 12 amino acids. Trimming took 3 bases from V and 4 from J, leaving 9 bases between them. As DNA, the CDR3 is TGCAGTGCTAGCGGCTCCCCCTATGGCTACACCTTC. This sequence encodes CSASGSPYGYTF.

The V call is TRBV3-1, the J call TRBJ2-6; 8 nucleotides agree with TRBD1. Germline V CDR1 and CDR2: LGHDT, YNNKEL (reference sequence). This CDR3 has 18 residues. J was trimmed by 0 bases and V by 4 bases; bases with no gene match: 8. The CDR3 nucleotides read TGTGCCAGCAGCCCACGGGACAGGTTGAGCTCTGGGGCCAACGTCCTGACTTTC. Translated, it gives CASSPRDRLSSGANVLTF.

V is TRBV7-8 and J is TRBJ1-5; possible D gene TRBD1, 5 bases. The CDR3 spans 16 residues. V was trimmed by 0 bases and J by 1 base, leaving 10 bases between them. CDR1 SGHVS and CDR2 FQNEAQ come from the germline V gene. In DNA form, the CDR3 reads TGTGCCAGCAGCTTAGCTTCCAGGGAAAGCAATCAGCCCCAGCATTTT. It codes for CASSLASRESNQPQHF.

In its sample, this clonotype was seen a few times. This chain uses TRBV6-5 with TRBJ1-1, with D possibly matching TRBD1 (5 bases). The CDR3 has 15 amino acids. Trimming stripped 2 bases from V and 0 bases from J, with 10 bases between. CDR1 is MNHEY and CDR2 is SVGAGI in the germline V gene. The CDR3 is CASSYGGLLNTEAFF. The CDR3 DNA reads TGTGCCAGCAGTTACGGGGGACTCCTGAACACTGAAGCTTTCTTT.

The rearrangement uses TRBV18 and TRBJ2-1; TRBD1 matches at 7 bases. CDR1 and CDR2 (germline): KGHSH, LQKENI. The CDR3 loop spans 18 amino acids. J lost 4 bases, V lost 3 bases, and 15 bases had no gene match. The CDR3 sequence: CASSPNRGTERRYNEQFF. CDR3 coding DNA: TGTGCCAGCTCACCGAACAGGGGAACAGAACGGAGATACAATGAGCAGTTCTTC.

This clonotype was observed a few times. The chain combines TRBV12-3 or TRBV12-4 with TRBJ1-5, with a tentative D call TRBD1 (5 bases). The CDR3 contains 18 residues. V gave up 6 bases and J gave up 3 bases, with 24 bases separating them. CDR3 residues: CASSSRDGTPWANQPQHF. The CDR3 DNA follows: TGTGCCAGCAGCTCGAGGGATGGGACCCCATGGGCCAATCAGCCCCAGCATTTT.

This clonotype has just one count. The chain employs TRBV7-9 and TRBJ1-4; D ambiguous. The CDR3 totals 11 residues. Trimming removed 4 bases at V and 8 bases at J, with 5 bases between. Per the germline V gene, CDR1 is SEHNR and CDR2 is FQNEAQ (reference sequence). The CDR3 spells CASSYQEKLFF. Written as DNA, the CDR3 is TGTGCCAGCAGCTACCAGGAAAAACTGTTTTTT.

This clonotype was seen a few times. V is TRBV27 and J is TRBJ1-6, with 8 bases lining up with TRBD1. J gave up 11 bases and V 2 bases, and 5 bases lay outside the gene matches. CDR1 and CDR2 (germline): MNHEY, SMNVEV (reference sequence). This CDR3 is 14 amino acids long. The DNA for the CDR3 is TGTGCCAGCAGTTTAGAGCCAGGGGGCCCACCCCTCCACTTT. Amino acids: CASSLEPGGPPLHF.

This chain connects TRBV6-1 to TRBJ2-1; D not certain. CDR1 and CDR2 from the germline V gene are MNHNS and SASEGT. V was trimmed by 8 bases and J by 0 bases, leaving 14 bases between them. CDR3 length equals 15 residues. CDR3 residues: CASPRLRISYNEQFF. In nucleotides, the CDR3 is TGTGCCAGCCCTCGATTGAGAATCTCCTACAATGAGCAGTTCTTC.

The chain links TRBV18 to TRBJ2-7; 10 bases align to TRBD2. CDR3 length: 18 residues. From germline, CDR1 is KGHSH and CDR2 LQKENI. The V segment lost 0 bases and the J segment 3 bases; nucleotides outside the gene matches: 11. The CDR3 DNA is TGTGCCAGCTCACCACCGTTTGCTAGCGGGAGCAATGGCTACGAGCAGTACTTC. Translating it yields CASSPPFASGSNGYEQYF. The full variable domain, in which reference TRBV18 and TRBJ2-7 provide the parts outside the CDR3, is NAGVMQNPRHLVRRRGQEARLRCSPMKGHSHVYWYRQLPEEGLKFMVYLQKENIIDESGMPKERFSAEFPKEGPSILRIQQVVRGDSAAYFCASSPPFASGSNGYEQYFGPGTRLTVT.

The genes are TRBV20-1 and TRBJ1-4; 7 bases agree with TRBD1. CDR1 is DFQATT, CDR2 SNEGSKA, per germline (reference sequence). Trimming at V came to 5 bases and at J to 3 bases, leaving 6 bases not matched to a gene. The CDR3 spans 14 residues. The CDR3 region is CSAGGDSPNEKLFF. CDR3 DNA sequence: TGCAGTGCTGGAGGGGACAGTCCTAATGAAAAACTGTTTTTT.

This clonotype was seen more than once but under ten times. This CDR3 reads CASSFSWASDTQYF. For the CDR3, the DNA is TGTGCCAGCAGCTTCAGTTGGGCTTCAGATACGCAGTATTTT. The V gene is TRBV11-2, the J gene TRBJ2-3; D gene uncertain. With 3 bases removed from V and 4 bases from J, the gap between germline ends came to 11 bases. Germline V gene lookup returns CDR1 SGHAT and CDR2 FQNNGV. There are 14 residues in the CDR3.

This clonotype was picked up a small number of times. The V call is TRBV2, the J call TRBJ1-5; D unclear. The V end was cut by 7 bases, the J end by 6 bases, with 13 bases between. The germline V gene has CDR1 SNHLY and CDR2 FYNNEI. This CDR3 comprises 13 residues. The CDR3 coding sequence is TGTGCCAGCACCCTCCTGAGGAGTCAGCCCCAGCATTTT. Protein product: CASTLLRSQPQHF.

This clonotype has at least ten counts. The chain combines TRBV4-2 with TRBJ2-6, with D tentatively TRBD1 (6 bases). The germline CDR1 and CDR2 sequences are LGHNA and YNFKEQ. Between the trimmed V and J ends, which lost 0 bases and 2 bases, there was a span of 8 bases. There are 16 residues in the CDR3. As DNA, the CDR3 is TGTGCCAGCAGCCAAGATGGGGGCGCTGGGGCCAACGTCCTGACTTTC. Its translation: CASSQDGGAGANVLTF.

The rearrangement uses TRBV27 and TRBJ2-7; 7 nucleotides line up with TRBD1. Trimming at V came to 5 bases and at J to 4 bases, leaving 8 bases not matched to a gene. This CDR3 is 14 amino acids long. Germline V CDR1 and CDR2: MNHEY, SMNVEV (reference sequence). CDR3 sequence reads: CASSLTGMTYEQYF. As DNA, the CDR3 is TGTGCCAGCAGTCTGACAGGGATGACGTACGAGCAGTACTTC.

V usage is TRBV6-1 and J usage is TRBJ1-1, with TRBD1 matching over 10 bases. Germline V CDR1 and CDR2: MNHNS, SASEGT. V shed 5 bases, J shed 4 bases, and the junction held 4 bases outside the gene matches. The CDR3 extends over 14 amino acids. The CDR3 region has the DNA TGTGCCAGCAGTACCCGGACAGGGGGCACTGAAGCTTTCTTT. Its protein product is CASSTRTGGTEAFF.

CDR3 DNA: TGTGCCAGCAGTTTTAGCCCAAACAGTAAGAACACTGAAGCTTTCTTT. Its protein is CASSFSPNSKNTEAFF. The chain has TRBV12-3 or TRBV12-4 and TRBJ1-1; D gene uncertain. Trimming took off 3 bases at V and 1 base at J, with 15 bases between the two ends. The CDR3 has 16 residues.

This clonotype was observed a few times. The chain combines TRBV6-5 with TRBJ2-7; D unresolved. The CDR3 totals 13 residues. Germline assignment: CDR1 MNHEY and CDR2 SVGAGI. V was shortened by 2 bases and J by 7 bases, with 12 bases between the two germline ends. CDR3 in amino acids: CASSYPLGEEQYF. In DNA, the CDR3 is TGTGCCAGCAGTTACCCACTGGGTGAGGAGCAGTACTTC.

V usage is TRBV20-1 and J usage is TRBJ1-1; possible D gene TRBD1, 5 bases. Germline V gene sequence: CDR1 DFQATT, CDR2 SNEGSKA (reference sequence). This CDR3 has 12 amino acids. Trimming left V 0 bases short and J 7 bases short, with 9 bases between. The chain's CDR3 is CSAREGTFEAFF. The CDR3 nucleotides read TGCAGTGCTAGAGAGGGGACCTTTGAAGCTTTCTTT.

This clonotype was counted between two and nine times. J is TRBJ1-1 and V is TRBV29-1, with TRBD1 matching 7 bases. Per the germline V gene, CDR1 is SQVTM and CDR2 is ANQGSEA. The CDR3 spans 12 residues. V lost 5 bases and J lost 5; bases outside the gene matches: 5. DNA of the CDR3: TGCAGCGTTAGACAGGGTAGTACTGAAGCTTTCTTT. Encoded protein: CSVRQGSTEAFF. The variable domain in full, completed from reference TRBV29-1 and TRBJ1-1, reads SAVISQKPSRDICQRGTSLTIQCQVDSQVTMMFWYRQQPGQSLTLIATANQGSEATYESGFVIDKFPISRPNLTFSTLTVSNMSPEDSSIYLCSVRQGSTEAFFGQGTRLTVV.